A single count supports the clone carrying this TCR beta chain. This sample is part of a study of shared T cell receptors in the human thymus. Germline CDR1 GTSNPN, CDR2 SVGIG (reference sequence). This CDR3 region has 15 residues. V lost 0 bases and J lost 1, with 12 bases in between. Profiled with immunoSEQ multiplex PCR; TCRdb holds only in-frame clones, not every one. The data show 600,000 or so clones, with more than 70% seen just once and 0.0094% held by the top ten. The same sample was also studied in work on human thymus T cells. That report notes: Obtained as resections during corrective heart surgery, the thymus tissue was then studied.

The sequenced sample was thymocytes. The origin of this receptor is a boy under three years old with a congenital heart defect. V is TRBV30 and J is TRBJ2-5; no definite D call. Here the CDR3 DNA reads TGTGCCTGGAGTGTACATATGGCACCCCAAGAGACCCAGTACTTC. Its protein product is CAWSVHMAPQETQYF.